The 24 T cell receptor beta chains below all came from one sample that was sequenced in a study of shared clonotypes between healthy human individuals. CD45RO-negative cells were positively selected for CCR7, leaving out terminally differentiated effector memory CD45RA+ cells. The method was immunoSEQ multiplex PCR; TCRdb's version includes in-frame clones alone and lacks a portion of them. Counted here are around 2,000,000 clones, over 85% occurring once; the ten biggest clones make up less than 1.5%. Material for sequencing was naive CD8+ T cells sorted from blood. The source is a man aged 18 to 30 in good health.

The CDR3: CASSFRTETYEQYF. The DNA of the CDR3 is TGCGCCAGCAGCTTTCGGACAGAGACCTACGAGCAGTACTTC. The chain uses TRBV5-1 and TRBJ2-7; tentatively, D is TRBD1 (6 bases). This CDR3 has 14 residues. Trimming cost V 2 bases and J 2 bases, with 11 bases left between them. Per germline, CDR1 SGHRS and CDR2 YFSETQ.

The rearrangement uses TRBV27 and TRBJ1-2; D call uncertain. The CDR3 consists of 14 residues. The V gene lost 5 bases and the J gene lost 4 bases, with 14 bases spanning the gap. CDR1 is MNHEY and CDR2 is SMNVEV in the germline V gene (reference sequence). In nucleotides, the CDR3 is TGTGCCAGCAGTCCGACCGAAACCCTCTATGGCTACACCTTC. As protein: CASSPTETLYGYTF.

The chain uses TRBV4-1 and TRBJ2-7; D is uncertain. Germline-derived CDR1 and CDR2 are MGHRA and YSYEKL. Trimming removed 2 bases from V and 4 bases from J, with 15 bases in between. CDR3 size: 15 residues. The CDR3, as DNA: TGCGCCAGCAGCCAACAATTGGGGATCGGGTACGAGCAGTACTTC. Translation: CASSQQLGIGYEQYF.

Notes on this clone: The same CDR3 is also encoded by other DNA sequences in this sample. The chain joins TRBV30 to TRBJ2-5; D is ambiguous. Looked up from germline, CDR1 is GTSNPN and CDR2 is SVGIG (reference sequence). CDR3 length: 14 amino acids. Deletions cut 2 bases from V and 0 bases from J, with 10 bases between. The CDR3 nucleotides are TGTGCCTGGAGTAAATTGGCGGACCAAGAGACCCAGTACTTC. Translated: CAWSKLADQETQYF. Complete variable domain (other parts from reference TRBV30 and TRBJ2-5): SQTIHQWPATLVQPVGSPLSLECTVEGTSNPNLYWYRQAAGRGLQLLFYSVGIGQISSEVPQNLSASRPQDRQFILSSKKLLLSDSGFYLCAWSKLADQETQYFGPGTRLLVL.

The chain recombines TRBV6-5 with TRBJ2-7, with D maybe TRBD2 (6 bases). V was cut by 5 bases and J by 7 bases, with 12 bases left in between. The CDR3 sequence is 12 residues long. From germline, CDR1 is MNHEY and CDR2 SVGAGI. The CDR3 bases are TGTGCCAGCAGTACGGGAGAGGGTGAGCAGTACTTC. It codes for CASSTGEGEQYF.

This rearrangement joins TRBV9 to TRBJ2-7; D may be TRBD2 (6 bases). Trimming removed 4 bases at V and 4 bases at J, with 12 bases between. In germline, CDR1 is SGDLS, CDR2 YYNGEE. This CDR3 has 13 residues. The CDR3 coding sequence is TGTGCCAGCAGCACCTCCGCGGGATACGAGCAGTACTTC. This encodes CASSTSAGYEQYF.

Concerning this clone itself: Other DNA sequences in this specimen translate into the identical CDR3. The V and J genes are TRBV4-3 and TRBJ1-1; D possibly corresponds to TRBD1 (5 bases). Germline CDR1 LGHNA, CDR2 YSLEER. The CDR3 length is 14 residues. V lost 1 base to trimming and J lost 8 bases, with 14 bases between them. This chain's CDR3 is CASSQVGQGPEAFF. The CDR3 DNA follows: TGCGCCAGCAGCCAAGTCGGGCAGGGTCCCGAAGCTTTCTTT.

J is TRBJ2-7 and V is TRBV30, with 8 bases identical to TRBD2. J gave up 4 bases and V 0 bases, and 8 bases lay outside the gene matches. The CDR3 contains 15 residues. Germline values: CDR1 GTSNPN, CDR2 SVGIG (reference sequence). CDR3 loop: CAWSVAPAGAYEQYF. CDR3 bases: TGTGCCTGGAGTGTAGCCCCAGCGGGGGCTTACGAGCAGTACTTC.

This clone has just a few counts. The sample carries other DNA sequences with the same CDR3. The V and J genes are TRBV5-6 and TRBJ2-7; D uncertain. The V and J ends lost 0 bases and 0 bases respectively, with 4 bases between them. The CDR3 consists of 13 residues. Germline-derived CDR1 and CDR2 are SGHDT and YYEEEE. CDR3 residues: CASSLGSSYEQYF. The DNA for the CDR3 is TGTGCCAGCAGCTTGGGCAGCTCCTACGAGCAGTACTTC.

The V and J genes are TRBV6-4 and TRBJ2-3; tentative D call: TRBD1 (6 bases). This CDR3 has 15 residues. CDR1 is MRHNA and CDR2 is SNTAGT in the germline V gene. V gave up 2 bases and J gave up 1 base, with 10 bases separating them. CDR3 in amino acids: CASSDASGGTDTQYF. In nucleotides, the CDR3 is TGTGCCAGCAGTGACGCCTCAGGGGGCACAGATACGCAGTATTTT.

The chain couples TRBV11-3 to TRBJ2-1, with 7 nucleotides matching TRBD1. Germline assignment: CDR1 SGHNT and CDR2 YENEEA. The CDR3 contains 15 residues. Germline trimming cut 1 base from V and 8 bases from J; bases unmatched to any gene: 8. CDR3 amino acids: CASSLGAGGQHEQFF. DNA of the CDR3: TGTGCCAGCAGCTTAGGGGCAGGGGGTCAGCATGAGCAGTTCTTC.

This clone was recorded once. V and J are TRBV30 and TRBJ2-3; 10 bases agree with TRBD2. The junction had 10 bases not matched to a gene; V was cut back by 0 bases and J by 10 bases. This CDR3 comprises 15 residues. Germline CDR1 GTSNPN, CDR2 SVGIG (reference sequence). The CDR3 region has the DNA TGTGCCTGGAGTGTCTTAGCGGGGGGCAGTCCCTCGCAGTATTTT. It yields the protein CAWSVLAGGSPSQYF.

The V call is TRBV4-1, the J call TRBJ2-7; 9 bases fit TRBD1. The CDR3 covers 15 residues. Germline V lookup: CDR1 MGHRA, CDR2 YSYEKL. After removal of 3 bases from V and 5 bases from J, the junction contained 8 bases not matched to a gene. DNA of the CDR3: TGCGCCAGCAGCCAGGGGGGACAGGGTGGCCACGAGCAGTACTTC. Its translation is CASSQGGQGGHEQYF.

The J gene is TRBJ1-2, the V gene TRBV28; 7 nucleotides line up with TRBD1. This CDR3 is built from 14 residues. V trimming: 4 bases; J trimming: 3 bases; junction bases outside the gene matches: 5. From germline, CDR1 is MDHEN and CDR2 SYDVKM. CDR3 nucleotides: TGTGCCAGCAGTTCGCAACAGGGGTACTATGGCTACACCTTC. This gives the protein CASSSQQGYYGYTF.

This clone has only one observation. DNA of the CDR3: TGTGCCAGCATCGGGTGGGCTAGCGGGCTGAGCCAAGAGACCCAGTACTTC. It codes for CASIGWASGLSQETQYF. This chain joins TRBV2 and TRBJ2-5; TRBD2 agrees at 8 bases. The CDR3 loop spans 17 amino acids. CDR1 and CDR2 (germline): SNHLY, FYNNEI. The junction had 14 bases not matched to a gene; V was cut back by 7 bases and J by 1 base.

V and J are TRBV4-1 and TRBJ1-6; D remains ambiguous. This CDR3 has 17 residues. The V end lost 1 base, the J end lost 1 base, and 11 bases lay between the germline ends. The germline V gene encodes CDR1 MGHRA and CDR2 YSYEKL. The CDR3 loop is CASSQGGEWSYNSPLHF. The CDR3 nucleotides are TGCGCCAGCAGCCAAGGTGGGGAGTGGTCCTATAATTCACCCCTCCACTTT.

This chain connects TRBV4-1 to TRBJ2-2, with 10 bases fitting TRBD2. With 3 bases clipped from V and 5 bases from J, the junction kept 9 bases outside the gene matches. The germline V gene has CDR1 MGHRA and CDR2 YSYEKL. The CDR3 is 17 residues long. The CDR3 sequence is CASSHAWTSGITGELFF. The CDR3 bases are TGCGCCAGCAGCCACGCCTGGACTAGCGGTATAACCGGGGAGCTGTTTTTT.

The V and J genes are TRBV4-1 and TRBJ1-2, with a weak D call TRBD1 (5 bases). The germline CDR1 and CDR2 sequences are MGHRA and YSYEKL. The ends were cut back, 8 bases at V and 6 bases at J, with 16 bases in the middle. This CDR3 contains 13 residues. The CDR3 is CASFSGGFDGYTF. CDR3 nucleotide sequence: TGCGCCAGCTTCTCGGGGGGTTTCGATGGCTACACCTTC.

This chain joins TRBV4-1 and TRBJ2-3, with D maybe TRBD2 (5 bases). V was pared by 0 bases and J by 2 bases, with 15 bases between. Germline loops: CDR1 MGHRA, CDR2 YSYEKL. The CDR3 is 17 residues long. This CDR3 is CASSQDPPLEYTDTQYF. CDR3 in DNA: TGCGCCAGCAGCCAAGATCCCCCACTAGAATACACAGATACGCAGTATTTT.

This clone was counted between two and nine times. The J gene is TRBJ2-2, the V gene TRBV2; 8 nucleotides align to TRBD2. V trimming: 10 bases; J trimming: 4 bases; junction bases outside the gene matches: 5. There are 13 residues in the CDR3. CDR1 and CDR2 (germline): SNHLY, FYNNEI. CDR3 amino acids: CAKRGFGTGELFF. The CDR3 region has the DNA TGTGCCAAGCGGGGGTTTGGCACCGGGGAGCTGTTTTTT.

This sequence joins TRBV29-1 and TRBJ2-1; 13 bases are a match to TRBD2. This CDR3 is 14 amino acids long. In germline, CDR1 is SQVTM, CDR2 ANQGSEA. Trimming took 5 bases from V and 8 from J; bases not matched to a gene: 6. The CDR3 coding sequence is TGCAGCGTTACTACTAGCGGGAGGGTGGATGAGCAGTTCTTC. Protein product: CSVTTSGRVDEQFF.

V gene TRBV7-9 combines with J gene TRBJ2-5, with unresolved D. Germline-derived CDR1 and CDR2 are SEHNR and FQNEAQ (reference sequence). This CDR3 comprises 12 residues. V lost 4 bases and J lost 8, with 11 bases in between. CDR3 sequence: CASSSGGGTQYF. In DNA, the CDR3 is TGTGCCAGCAGCTCGGGCGGTGGAACCCAGTACTTC.

The V and J genes are TRBV19 and TRBJ1-1; D not certain. Looked up from germline, CDR1 is LNHDA and CDR2 is SQIVND (reference sequence). V was shortened by 5 bases and J by 4 bases, with 11 bases between the two germline ends. This CDR3 has 13 residues. As DNA, the CDR3 is TGTGCCAGTAGTTATTCGGATGGCACTGAAGCTTTCTTT. Amino acid sequence: CASSYSDGTEAFF.

V gene TRBV11-2 combines with J gene TRBJ2-5; D may correspond to TRBD1 or TRBD2 (6 bases each). The CDR3 spans 16 residues. V dropped 5 bases and J dropped 5 bases, with 21 bases sitting between them. Germline assignment: CDR1 SGHAT and CDR2 FQNNGV. The CDR3: CASSPSGASDLETQYF. DNA for the CDR3: TGTGCCAGCAGCCCATCAGGGGCTAGCGATCTCGAGACCCAGTACTTC.